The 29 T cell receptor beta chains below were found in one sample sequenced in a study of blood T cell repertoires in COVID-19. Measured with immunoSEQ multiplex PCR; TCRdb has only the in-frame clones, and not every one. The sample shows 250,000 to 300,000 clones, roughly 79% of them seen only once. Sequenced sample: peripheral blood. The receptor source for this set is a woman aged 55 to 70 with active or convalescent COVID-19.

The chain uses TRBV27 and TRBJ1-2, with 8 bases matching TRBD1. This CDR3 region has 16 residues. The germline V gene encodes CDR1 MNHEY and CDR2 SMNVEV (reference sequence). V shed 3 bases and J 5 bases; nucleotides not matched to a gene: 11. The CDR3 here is CASSFGADRVGYGYTF. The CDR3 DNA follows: TGTGCCAGCAGTTTCGGGGCGGACAGGGTTGGGTATGGCTACACCTTC.

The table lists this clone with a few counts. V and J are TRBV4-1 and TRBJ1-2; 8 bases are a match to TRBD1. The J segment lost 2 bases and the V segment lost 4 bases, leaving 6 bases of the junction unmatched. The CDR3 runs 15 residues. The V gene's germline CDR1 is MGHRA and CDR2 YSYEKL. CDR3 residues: CASSPSDRANYGYTF. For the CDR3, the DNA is TGCGCCAGCAGCCCCTCGGACAGGGCCAACTATGGCTACACCTTC.

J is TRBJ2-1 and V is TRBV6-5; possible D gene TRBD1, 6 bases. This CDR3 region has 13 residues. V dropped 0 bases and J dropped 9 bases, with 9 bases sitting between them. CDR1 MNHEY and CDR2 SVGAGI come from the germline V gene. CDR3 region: CASSYSETGEQFF. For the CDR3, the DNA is TGTGCCAGCAGTTACTCGGAGACAGGTGAGCAGTTCTTC.

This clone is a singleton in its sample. CDR3 sequence (DNA): TGTGCCAGCAGCTTAGGCCTCACTCGATACTCTGGGGCCAACGTCCTGACTTTC. This gives the protein CASSLGLTRYSGANVLTF. V usage is TRBV13 and J usage is TRBJ2-6; D unresolved. CDR1 and CDR2 from the germline V gene are PRHDT and FYEKMQ (reference sequence). This CDR3 has 18 residues. Trimming removed 0 bases from V and 0 bases from J, with 12 bases in between.

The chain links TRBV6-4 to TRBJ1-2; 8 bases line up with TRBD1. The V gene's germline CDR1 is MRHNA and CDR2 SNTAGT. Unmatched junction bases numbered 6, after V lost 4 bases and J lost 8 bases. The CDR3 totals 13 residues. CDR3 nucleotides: TGTGCCAGCAGTGCCGACAGGGGAAGCGGCTACACCTTC. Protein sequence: CASSADRGSGYTF.

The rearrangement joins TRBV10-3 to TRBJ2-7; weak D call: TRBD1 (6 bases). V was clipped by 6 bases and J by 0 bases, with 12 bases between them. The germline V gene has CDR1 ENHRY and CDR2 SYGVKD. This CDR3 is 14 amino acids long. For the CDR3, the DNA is TGTGCCATCAGGCCGGACAGAAGCTCCTACGAGCAGTACTTC. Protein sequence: CAIRPDRSSYEQYF.

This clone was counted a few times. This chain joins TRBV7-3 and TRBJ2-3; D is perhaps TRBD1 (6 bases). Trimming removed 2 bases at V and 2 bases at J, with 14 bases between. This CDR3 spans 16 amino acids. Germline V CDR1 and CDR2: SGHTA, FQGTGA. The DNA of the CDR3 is TGTGCCAGCAGCTTACTGGGCAGGGGACCCACAGATACGCAGTATTTT. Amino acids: CASSLLGRGPTDTQYF.

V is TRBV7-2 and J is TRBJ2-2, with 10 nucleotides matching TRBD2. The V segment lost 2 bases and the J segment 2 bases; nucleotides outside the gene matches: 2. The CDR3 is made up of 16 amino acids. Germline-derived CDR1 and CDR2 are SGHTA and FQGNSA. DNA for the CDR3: TGTGCCAGCAGCTTAACTAGCGGGGCTAACACCGGGGAGCTGTTTTTT. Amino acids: CASSLTSGANTGELFF. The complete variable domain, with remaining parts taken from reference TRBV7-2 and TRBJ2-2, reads GAGVSQSPSNKVTEKGKDVELRCDPISGHTALYWYRQSLGQGLEFLIYFQGNSAPDKSGLPSDRFSAERTGGSVSTLTIQRTQQEDSAVYLCASSLTSGANTGELFFGEGSRLTVL.

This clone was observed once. CDR3 protein: CASKNTGTSYTGELFF. Written as DNA, the CDR3 is TGTGCCAGCAAGAATACAGGAACGTCGTACACCGGGGAGCTGTTTTTT. This sequence joins TRBV7-2 and TRBJ2-2, with a possible D match to TRBD1 (5 bases). The V gene lost 7 bases and the J gene lost 3 bases, with 18 bases spanning the gap. CDR3 length: 16 amino acids. Looked up from germline, CDR1 is SGHTA and CDR2 is FQGNSA.

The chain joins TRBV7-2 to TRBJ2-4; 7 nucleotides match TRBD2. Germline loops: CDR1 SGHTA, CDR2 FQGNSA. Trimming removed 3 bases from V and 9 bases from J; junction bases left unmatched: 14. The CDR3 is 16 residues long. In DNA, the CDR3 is TGTGCCAGCAGCTTTGAGCGGGGCCGGTGGGAGGGCATTCAGTACTTC. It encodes CASSFERGRWEGIQYF.

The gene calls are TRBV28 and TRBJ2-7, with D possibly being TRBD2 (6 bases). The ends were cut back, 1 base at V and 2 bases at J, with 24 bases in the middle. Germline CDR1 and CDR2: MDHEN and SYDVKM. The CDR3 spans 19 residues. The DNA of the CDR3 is TGTGCCAGCAGTTTATTCTCAGCCGAAGTCGGCGGGGCAACCTACGAGCAGTACTTC. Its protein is CASSLFSAEVGGATYEQYF.

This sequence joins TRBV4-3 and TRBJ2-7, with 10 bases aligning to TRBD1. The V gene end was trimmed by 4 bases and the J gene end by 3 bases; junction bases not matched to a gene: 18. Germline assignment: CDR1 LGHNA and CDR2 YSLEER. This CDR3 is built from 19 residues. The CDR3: CASSRGVRRGQGWDYEQYF. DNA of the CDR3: TGCGCCAGCAGCCGGGGAGTTCGGAGGGGACAGGGGTGGGACTACGAGCAGTACTTC.

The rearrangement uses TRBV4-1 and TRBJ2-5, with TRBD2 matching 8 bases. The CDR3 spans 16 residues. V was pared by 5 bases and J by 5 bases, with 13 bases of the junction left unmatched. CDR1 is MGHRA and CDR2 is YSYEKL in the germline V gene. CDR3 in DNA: TGCGCCAGCAGCTTCGGAGTAGCGGGGAGGGGGGAGACCCAGTACTTC. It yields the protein CASSFGVAGRGETQYF.

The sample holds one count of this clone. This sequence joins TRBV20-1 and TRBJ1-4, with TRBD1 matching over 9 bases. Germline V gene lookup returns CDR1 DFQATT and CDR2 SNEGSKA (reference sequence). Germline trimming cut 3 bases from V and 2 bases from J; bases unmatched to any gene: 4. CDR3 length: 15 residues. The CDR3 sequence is CSASVTGGTNEKLFF. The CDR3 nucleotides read TGCAGTGCTAGTGTTACAGGGGGCACTAATGAAAAACTGTTTTTT.

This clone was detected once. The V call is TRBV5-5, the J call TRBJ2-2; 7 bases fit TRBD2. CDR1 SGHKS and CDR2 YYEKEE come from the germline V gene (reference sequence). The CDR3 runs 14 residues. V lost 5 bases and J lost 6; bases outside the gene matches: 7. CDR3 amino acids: CASSWGGGPGELFF. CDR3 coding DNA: TGTGCCAGCAGTTGGGGGGGAGGGCCCGGGGAGCTGTTTTTT. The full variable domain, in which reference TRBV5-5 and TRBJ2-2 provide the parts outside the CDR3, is DAGVTQSPTHLIKTRGQQVTLRCSPISGHKSVSWYQQVLGQGPQFIFQYYEKEERGRGNFPDRFSARQFPNYSSELNVNALLLGDSALYLCASSWGGGPGELFFGEGSRLTVL.

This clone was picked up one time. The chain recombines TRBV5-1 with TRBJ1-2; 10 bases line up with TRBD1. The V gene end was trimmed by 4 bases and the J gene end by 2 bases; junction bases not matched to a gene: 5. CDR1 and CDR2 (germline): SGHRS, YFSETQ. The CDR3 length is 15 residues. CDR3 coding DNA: TGCGCCAGCAGCACCCAGACAGGGGGCAACTATGGCTACACCTTC. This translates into CASSTQTGGNYGYTF.

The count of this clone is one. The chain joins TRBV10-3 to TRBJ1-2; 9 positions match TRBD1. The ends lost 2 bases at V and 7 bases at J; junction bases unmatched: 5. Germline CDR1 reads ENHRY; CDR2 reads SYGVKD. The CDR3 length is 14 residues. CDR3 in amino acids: CAISEGGQGFGYTF. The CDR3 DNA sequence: TGTGCCATCAGTGAGGGGGGACAGGGCTTTGGCTACACCTTC.

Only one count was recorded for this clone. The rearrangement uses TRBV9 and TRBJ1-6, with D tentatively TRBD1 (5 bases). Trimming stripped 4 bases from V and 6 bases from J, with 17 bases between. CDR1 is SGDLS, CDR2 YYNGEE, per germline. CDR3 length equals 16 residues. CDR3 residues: CASSPAGLGGNSPLHF. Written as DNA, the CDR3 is TGTGCCAGCAGCCCCGCCGGCCTCGGGGGTAATTCACCCCTCCACTTT.

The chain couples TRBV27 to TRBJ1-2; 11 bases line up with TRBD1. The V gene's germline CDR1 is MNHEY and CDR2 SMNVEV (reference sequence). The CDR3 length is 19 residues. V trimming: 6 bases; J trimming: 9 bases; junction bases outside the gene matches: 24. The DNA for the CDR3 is TGTGCCAGCAGCTCGTCGTTGTGGACAGGGGGCTCTCCCAACTTTAGCTACACCTTC. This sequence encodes CASSSSLWTGGSPNFSYTF.

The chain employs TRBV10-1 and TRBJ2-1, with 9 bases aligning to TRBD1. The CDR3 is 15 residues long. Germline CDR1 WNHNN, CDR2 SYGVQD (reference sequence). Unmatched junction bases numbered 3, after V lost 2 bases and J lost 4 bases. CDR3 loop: CASSEAQGAYNEQFF. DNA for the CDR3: TGCGCCAGCAGTGAGGCACAGGGGGCGTACAATGAGCAGTTCTTC.

CDR3 protein: CASSSRQRLVTFF. The CDR3 DNA reads TGTGCCAGCAGTTCCCGACAACGCCTCGTGACTTTCTTT. The rearrangement joins TRBV27 to TRBJ1-1; no clear D gene. This CDR3 has 13 amino acids. V gave up 4 bases and J gave up 12 bases, with 18 bases separating them. CDR1 and CDR2 from the germline V gene are MNHEY and SMNVEV (reference sequence).

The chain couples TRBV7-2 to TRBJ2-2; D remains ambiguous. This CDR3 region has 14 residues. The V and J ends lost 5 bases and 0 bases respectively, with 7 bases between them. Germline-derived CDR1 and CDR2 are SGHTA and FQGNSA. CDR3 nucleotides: TGTGCCAGCAGCCGTACAGCGAACACCGGGGAGCTGTTTTTT. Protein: CASSRTANTGELFF.

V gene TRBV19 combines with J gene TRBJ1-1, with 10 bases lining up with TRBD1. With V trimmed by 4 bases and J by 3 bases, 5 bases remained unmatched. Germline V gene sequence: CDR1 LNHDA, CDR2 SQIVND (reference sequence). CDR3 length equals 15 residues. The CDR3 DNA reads TGTGCCAGTAGTACAGCCGGGACAGGGGACACTGAAGCTTTCTTT. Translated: CASSTAGTGDTEAFF.

As DNA, the CDR3 is TGCGCCAGCTTCCGAGGCAGTAGCGGTCAAGAGACCCAGTACTTC. It is translated as CASFRGSSGQETQYF. V is TRBV5-1 and J is TRBJ2-5; perhaps TRBD2 as D (6 bases). In germline, CDR1 is SGHRS, CDR2 YFSETQ. This CDR3 has 15 amino acids. V dropped 7 bases and J dropped 2 bases, with 18 bases sitting between them.

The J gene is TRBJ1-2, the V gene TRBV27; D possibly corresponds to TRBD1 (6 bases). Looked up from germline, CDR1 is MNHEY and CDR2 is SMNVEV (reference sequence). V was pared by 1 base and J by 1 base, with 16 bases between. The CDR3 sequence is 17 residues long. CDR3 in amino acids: CASSLFATGDSNYGYTF. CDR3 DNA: TGTGCCAGCAGTTTATTCGCGACAGGCGATAGTAACTATGGCTACACCTTC.

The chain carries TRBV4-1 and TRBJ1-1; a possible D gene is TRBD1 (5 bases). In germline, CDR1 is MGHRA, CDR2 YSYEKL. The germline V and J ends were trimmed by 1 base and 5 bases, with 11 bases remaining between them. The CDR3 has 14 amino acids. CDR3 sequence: CASSQVGGETEAFF. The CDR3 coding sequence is TGCGCCAGCAGCCAAGTCGGGGGGGAGACTGAAGCTTTCTTT.

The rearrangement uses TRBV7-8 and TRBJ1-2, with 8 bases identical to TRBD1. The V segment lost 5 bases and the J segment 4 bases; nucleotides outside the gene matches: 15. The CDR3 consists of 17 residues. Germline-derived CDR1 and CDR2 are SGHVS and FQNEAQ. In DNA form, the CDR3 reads TGTGCCAGCAGCACCCGACAGGGGTTGGGTCGTTCCTATGGCTACACCTTC. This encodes CASSTRQGLGRSYGYTF. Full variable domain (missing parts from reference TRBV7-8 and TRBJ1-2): GAGVSQSPRYKVAKRGQDVALRCDPISGHVSLFWYQQALGQGPEFLTYFQNEAQLDKSGLPSDRFFAERPEGSVSTLKIQRTQQEDSAVYLCASSTRQGLGRSYGYTFGSGTRLTVV.

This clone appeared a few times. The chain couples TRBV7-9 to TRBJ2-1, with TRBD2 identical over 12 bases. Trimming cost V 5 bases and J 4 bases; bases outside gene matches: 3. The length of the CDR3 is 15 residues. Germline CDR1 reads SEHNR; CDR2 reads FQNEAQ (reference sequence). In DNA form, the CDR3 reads TGTGCCAGCAGCGCGACTAGCGGGGGATACAATGAGCAGTTCTTC. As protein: CASSATSGGYNEQFF.

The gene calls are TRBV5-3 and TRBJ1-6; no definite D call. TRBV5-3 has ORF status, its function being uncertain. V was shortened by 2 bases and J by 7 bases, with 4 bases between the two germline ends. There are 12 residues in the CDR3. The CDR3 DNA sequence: TGTGCCAGAAGCTTCCGGAATTCACCCCTCCACTTT. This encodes CARSFRNSPLHF.